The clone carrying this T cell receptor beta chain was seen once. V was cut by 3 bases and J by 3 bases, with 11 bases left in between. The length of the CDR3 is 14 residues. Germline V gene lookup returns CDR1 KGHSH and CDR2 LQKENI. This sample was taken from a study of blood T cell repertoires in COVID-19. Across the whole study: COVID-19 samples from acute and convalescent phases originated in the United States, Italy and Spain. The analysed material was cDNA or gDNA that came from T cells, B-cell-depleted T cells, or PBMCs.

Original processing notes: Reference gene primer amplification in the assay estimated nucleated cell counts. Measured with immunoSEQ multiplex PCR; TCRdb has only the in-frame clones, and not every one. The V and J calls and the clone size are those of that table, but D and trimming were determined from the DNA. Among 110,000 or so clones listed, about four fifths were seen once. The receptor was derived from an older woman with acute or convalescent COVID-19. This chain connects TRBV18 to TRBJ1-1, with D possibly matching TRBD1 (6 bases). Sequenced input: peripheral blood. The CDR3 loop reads CASSPNRVDTEAFF. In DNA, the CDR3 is TGTGCCAGCTCACCTAACAGGGTGGACACTGAAGCTTTCTTT.